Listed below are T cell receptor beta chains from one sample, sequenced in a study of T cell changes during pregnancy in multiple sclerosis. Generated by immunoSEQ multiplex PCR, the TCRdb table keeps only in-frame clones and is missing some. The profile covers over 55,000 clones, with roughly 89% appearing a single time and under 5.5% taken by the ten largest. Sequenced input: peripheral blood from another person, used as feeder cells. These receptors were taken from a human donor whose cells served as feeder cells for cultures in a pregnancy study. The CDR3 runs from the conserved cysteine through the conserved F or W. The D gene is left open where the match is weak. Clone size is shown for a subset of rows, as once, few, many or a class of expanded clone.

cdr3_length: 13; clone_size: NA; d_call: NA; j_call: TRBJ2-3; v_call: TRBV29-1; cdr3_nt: TGCAGCGTTGAACCAGGGGGGCTAAATACGCAGTATTTT; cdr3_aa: CSVEPGGLNTQYF
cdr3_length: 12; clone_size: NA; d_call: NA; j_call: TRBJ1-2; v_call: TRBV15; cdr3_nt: TGTGCCACCAGCAGTGGACACTATGGCTACACCTTC; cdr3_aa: CATSSGHYGYTF
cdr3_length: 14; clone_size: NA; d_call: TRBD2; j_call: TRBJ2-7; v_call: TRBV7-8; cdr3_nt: TGTGCCAGCAGGGGGGGGGACGTACCCTACGAGCAGTACTTC; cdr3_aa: CASRGGDVPYEQYF
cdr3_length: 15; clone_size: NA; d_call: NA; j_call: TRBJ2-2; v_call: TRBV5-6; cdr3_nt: TGTGCCAGCAGCTTCTGGGGGGCGCGTACCGGGGAGCTGTTTTTT; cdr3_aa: CASSFWGARTGELFF
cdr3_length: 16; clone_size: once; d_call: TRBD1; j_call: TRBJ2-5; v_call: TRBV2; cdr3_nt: TGTGCCAGCAGTGGGGGTGGACAGGGATTTAGGGAGACCCAGTACTTC; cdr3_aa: CASSGGGQGFRETQYF
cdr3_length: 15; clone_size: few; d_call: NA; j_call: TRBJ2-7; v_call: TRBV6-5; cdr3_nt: TGTGCCAGCAGTTACTCGGGCAGCCCCACCTACGAGCAGTACTTC; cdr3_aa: CASSYSGSPTYEQYF
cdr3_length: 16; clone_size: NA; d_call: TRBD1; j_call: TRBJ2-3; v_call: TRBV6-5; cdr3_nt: TGTGCCAGCAGTTCCAGGACAGGGGCTAGCACAGATACGCAGTATTTT; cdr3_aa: CASSSRTGASTDTQYF
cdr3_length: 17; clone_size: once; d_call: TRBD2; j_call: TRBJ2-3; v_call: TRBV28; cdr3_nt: TGTGCCAGCACCCCATTGCTCCGGACTAGTCCTAGAGATACGCAGTATTTT; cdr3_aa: CASTPLLRTSPRDTQYF
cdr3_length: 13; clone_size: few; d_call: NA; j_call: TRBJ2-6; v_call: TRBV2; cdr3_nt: TGTGCCAGCAGCATTAGTAGTGGCAACGTCCTGACTTTC; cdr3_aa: CASSISSGNVLTF
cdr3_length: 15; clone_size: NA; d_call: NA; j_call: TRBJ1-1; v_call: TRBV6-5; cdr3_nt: TGTGCCAGCAGTTACAGGTCCCTGCGGGACACTGAAGCTTTCTTT; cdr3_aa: CASSYRSLRDTEAFF
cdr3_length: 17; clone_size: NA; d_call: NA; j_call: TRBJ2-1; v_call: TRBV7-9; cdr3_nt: TGTGCCAGCAGCAACCCTAAGGGGGGAGGACGGAACAATGAGCAGTTCTTC; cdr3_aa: CASSNPKGGGRNNEQFF
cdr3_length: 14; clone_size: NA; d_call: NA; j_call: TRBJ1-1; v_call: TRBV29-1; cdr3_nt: TGCAGCGTTGTTGGGGGCTCCCCCTACACTGAAGCTTTCTTT; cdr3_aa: CSVVGGSPYTEAFF
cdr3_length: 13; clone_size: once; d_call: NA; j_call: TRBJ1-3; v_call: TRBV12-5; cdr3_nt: TGTGCTAGTGGTTCTCGACCTGGAAACACCATATATTTT; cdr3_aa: CASGSRPGNTIYF
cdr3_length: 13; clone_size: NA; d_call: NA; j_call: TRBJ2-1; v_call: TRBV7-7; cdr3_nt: TGTGCCAGCAGCTTAGTTGCTGGGGCGGAGCAGTTCTTC; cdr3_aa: CASSLVAGAEQFF
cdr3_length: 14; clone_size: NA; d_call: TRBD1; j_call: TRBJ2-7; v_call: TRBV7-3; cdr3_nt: TGTGCCAGCAGCCCCGGGACAGGGGGTAGCGAGCAGTACTTC; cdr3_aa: CASSPGTGGSEQYF
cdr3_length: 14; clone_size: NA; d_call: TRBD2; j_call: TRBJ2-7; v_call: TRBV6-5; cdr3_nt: TGTGCCAGCGAGAGAGCGGGAGAGCACGACGAGCAGTACTTC; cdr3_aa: CASERAGEHDEQYF
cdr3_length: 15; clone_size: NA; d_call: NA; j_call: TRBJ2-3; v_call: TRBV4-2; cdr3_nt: TGTGCCAGCAGCCTCAGAGGTAGGGTTGCAGATACGCAGTATTTT; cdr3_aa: CASSLRGRVADTQYF
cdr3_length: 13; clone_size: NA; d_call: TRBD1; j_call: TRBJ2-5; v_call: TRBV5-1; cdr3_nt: TGCGCCAGCGTCCCAGGGGGACAAGAGACCCAGTACTTC; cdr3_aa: CASVPGGQETQYF
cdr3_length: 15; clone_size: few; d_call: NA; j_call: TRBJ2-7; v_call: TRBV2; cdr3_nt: TGTGCCAGCAGTGACCGGACAAGGAAATCCTACGAGCAGTACTTC; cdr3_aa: CASSDRTRKSYEQYF
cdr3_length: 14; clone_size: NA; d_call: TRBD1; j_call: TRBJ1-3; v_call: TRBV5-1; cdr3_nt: TGCGCCAGCAGCCAGGGACAGAGGGAGGACACCATATATTTT; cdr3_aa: CASSQGQREDTIYF
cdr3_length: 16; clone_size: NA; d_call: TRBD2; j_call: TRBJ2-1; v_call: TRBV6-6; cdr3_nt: TGTGCCAGCAGTTACGGGAGTAGCGGGAGAGACAATGAGCAGTTCTTC; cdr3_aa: CASSYGSSGRDNEQFF
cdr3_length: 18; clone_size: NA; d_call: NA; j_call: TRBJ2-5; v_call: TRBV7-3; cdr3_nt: TGTGCCAGCAGCTTAACGGGGGCCCTAAGGGAGGGGGCCGAGACCCAGTACTTC; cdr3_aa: CASSLTGALREGAETQYF